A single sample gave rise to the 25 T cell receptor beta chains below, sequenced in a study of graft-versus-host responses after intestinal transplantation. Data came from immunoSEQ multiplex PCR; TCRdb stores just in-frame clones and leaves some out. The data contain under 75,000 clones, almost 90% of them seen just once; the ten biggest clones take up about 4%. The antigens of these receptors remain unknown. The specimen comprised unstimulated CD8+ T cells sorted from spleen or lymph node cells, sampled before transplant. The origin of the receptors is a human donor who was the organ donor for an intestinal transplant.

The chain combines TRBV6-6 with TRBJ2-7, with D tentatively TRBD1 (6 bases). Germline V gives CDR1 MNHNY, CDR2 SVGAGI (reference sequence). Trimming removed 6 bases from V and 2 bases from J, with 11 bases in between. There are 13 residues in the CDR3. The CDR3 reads CASRKTGTYEQYV. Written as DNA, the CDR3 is TGTGCCAGCAGGAAAACAGGGACCTACGAGCAGTACGTC.

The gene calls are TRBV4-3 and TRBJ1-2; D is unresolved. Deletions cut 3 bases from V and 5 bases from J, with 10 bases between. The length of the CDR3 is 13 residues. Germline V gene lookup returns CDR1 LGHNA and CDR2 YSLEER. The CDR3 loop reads CASSHQTGYGYTF. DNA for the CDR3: TGCGCCAGCAGCCACCAGACCGGGTATGGCTACACCTTC.

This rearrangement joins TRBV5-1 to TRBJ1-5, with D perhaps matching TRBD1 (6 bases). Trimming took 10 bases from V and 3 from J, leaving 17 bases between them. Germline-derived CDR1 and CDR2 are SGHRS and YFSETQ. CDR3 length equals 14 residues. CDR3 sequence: CACNYRVLNQPQHF. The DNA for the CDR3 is TGCGCCTGCAACTACAGGGTCCTCAATCAGCCCCAGCATTTT.

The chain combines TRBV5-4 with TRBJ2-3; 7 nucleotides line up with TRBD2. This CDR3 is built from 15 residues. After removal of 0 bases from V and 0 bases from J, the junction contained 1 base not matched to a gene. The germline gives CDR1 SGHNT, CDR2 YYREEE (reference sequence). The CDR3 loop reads CASSLVGGSTDTQYF. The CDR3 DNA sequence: TGTGCCAGCAGCTTGGTGGGGGGGAGCACAGATACGCAGTATTTT.

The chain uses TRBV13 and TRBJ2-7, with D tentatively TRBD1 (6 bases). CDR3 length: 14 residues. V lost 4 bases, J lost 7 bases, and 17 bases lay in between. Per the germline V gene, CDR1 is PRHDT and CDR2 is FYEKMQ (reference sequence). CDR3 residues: CASSSVAGEYEQYV. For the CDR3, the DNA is TGTGCCAGCAGCTCCGTGGCAGGGGAATATGAGCAGTACGTC.

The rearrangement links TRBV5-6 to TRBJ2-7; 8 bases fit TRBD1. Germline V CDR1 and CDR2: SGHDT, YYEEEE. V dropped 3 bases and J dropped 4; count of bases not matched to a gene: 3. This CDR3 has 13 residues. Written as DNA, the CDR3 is TGTGCCAGCAGCTCCGGGACAGGTTACGAGCAGTACGTC. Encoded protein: CASSSGTGYEQYV.

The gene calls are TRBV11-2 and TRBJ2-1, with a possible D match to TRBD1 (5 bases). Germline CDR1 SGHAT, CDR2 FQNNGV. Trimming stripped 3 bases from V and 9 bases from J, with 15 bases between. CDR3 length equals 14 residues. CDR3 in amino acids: CASSLGPGLGEQFF. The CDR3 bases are TGTGCCAGCAGCTTGGGGCCAGGGCTCGGTGAGCAGTTCTTC.

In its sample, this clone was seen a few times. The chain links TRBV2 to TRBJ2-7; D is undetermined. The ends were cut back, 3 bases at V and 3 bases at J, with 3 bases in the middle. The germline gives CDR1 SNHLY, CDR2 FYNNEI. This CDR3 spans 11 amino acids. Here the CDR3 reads CASSEGYEQYV. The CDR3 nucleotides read TGTGCCAGCAGTGAGGGCTACGAGCAGTACGTC.

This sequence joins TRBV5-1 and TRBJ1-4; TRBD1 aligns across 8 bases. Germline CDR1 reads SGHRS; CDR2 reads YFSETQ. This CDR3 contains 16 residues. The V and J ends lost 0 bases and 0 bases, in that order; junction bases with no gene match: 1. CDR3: CASSLVQGATNEKLFF. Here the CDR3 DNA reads TGCGCCAGCAGCTTGGTACAGGGGGCAACTAATGAAAAACTGTTTTTT. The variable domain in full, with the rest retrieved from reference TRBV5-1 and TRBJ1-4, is KAGVTQTPRYLIKTRGQQVTLSCSPISGHRSVSWYQQTPGQGLQFLFEYFSETQRNKGNFPGRFSGRQFSNSRSEMNVSTLELGDSALYLCASSLVQGATNEKLFFGSGTQLSVL.

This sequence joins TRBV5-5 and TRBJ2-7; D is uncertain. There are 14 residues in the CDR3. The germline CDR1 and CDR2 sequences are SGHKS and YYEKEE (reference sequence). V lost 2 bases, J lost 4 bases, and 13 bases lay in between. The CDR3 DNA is TGTGCCAGCAGCTTCAGCGACGGCTATTACGAGCAGTACGTC. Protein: CASSFSDGYYEQYV.

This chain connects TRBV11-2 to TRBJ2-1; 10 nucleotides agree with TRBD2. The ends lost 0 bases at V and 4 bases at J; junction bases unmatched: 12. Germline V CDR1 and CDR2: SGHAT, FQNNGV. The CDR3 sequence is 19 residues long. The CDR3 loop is CASSLEAPSSGGIYNEQFF. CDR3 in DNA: TGTGCCAGCAGCTTAGAAGCGCCCTCTAGCGGGGGAATATACAATGAGCAGTTCTTC.

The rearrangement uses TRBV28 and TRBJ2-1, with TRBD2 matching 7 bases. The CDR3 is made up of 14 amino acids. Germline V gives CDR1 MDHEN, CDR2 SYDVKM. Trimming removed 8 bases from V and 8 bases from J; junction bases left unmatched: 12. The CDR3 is CASYLSSGADEQFF. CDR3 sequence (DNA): TGTGCCAGCTACCTCTCAAGCGGGGCGGATGAGCAGTTCTTC.

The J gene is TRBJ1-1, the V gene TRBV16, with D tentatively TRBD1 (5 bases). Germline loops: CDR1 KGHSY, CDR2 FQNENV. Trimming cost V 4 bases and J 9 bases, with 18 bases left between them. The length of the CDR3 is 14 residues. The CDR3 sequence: CASSPQDQGGKAFF. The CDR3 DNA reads TGTGCCAGCAGCCCTCAGGATCAGGGAGGTAAAGCTTTCTTT. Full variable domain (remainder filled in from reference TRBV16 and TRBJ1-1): GEEVAQTPKHLVRGEGQKAKLYCAPIKGHSYVFWYQQVLKNEFKFLISFQNENVFDETGMPKERFSAKCLPNSPCSLEIQATKLEDSAVYFCASSPQDQGGKAFFGQGTRLTVV.

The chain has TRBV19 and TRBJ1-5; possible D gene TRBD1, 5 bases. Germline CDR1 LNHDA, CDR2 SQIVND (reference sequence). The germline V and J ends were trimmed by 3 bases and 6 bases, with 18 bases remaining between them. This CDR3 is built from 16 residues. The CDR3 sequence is CASSISGHTLGQPQHF. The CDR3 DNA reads TGTGCCAGTAGTATTTCCGGACACACGTTGGGTCAGCCCCAGCATTTT.

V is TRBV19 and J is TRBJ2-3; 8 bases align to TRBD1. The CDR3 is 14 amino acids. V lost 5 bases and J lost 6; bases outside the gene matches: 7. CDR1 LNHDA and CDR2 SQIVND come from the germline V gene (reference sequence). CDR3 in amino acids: CASSERTGIDTQYF. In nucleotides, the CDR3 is TGTGCCAGTAGTGAGAGGACAGGGATTGATACGCAGTATTTT.

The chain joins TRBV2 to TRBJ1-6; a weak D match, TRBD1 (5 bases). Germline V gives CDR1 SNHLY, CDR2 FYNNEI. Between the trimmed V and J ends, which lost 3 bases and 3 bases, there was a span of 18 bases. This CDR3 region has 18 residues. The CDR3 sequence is CASSEGSWGSLYNSPLHF. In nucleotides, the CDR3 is TGTGCCAGCAGTGAGGGGTCCTGGGGCAGTCTCTATAATTCACCCCTCCACTTT.

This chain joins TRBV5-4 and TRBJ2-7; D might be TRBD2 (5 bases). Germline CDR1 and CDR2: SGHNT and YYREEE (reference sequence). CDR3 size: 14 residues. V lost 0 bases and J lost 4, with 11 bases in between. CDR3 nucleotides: TGTGCCAGCAGCTTGGACCAAGGAGGTTACGAGCAGTACGTC. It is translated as CASSLDQGGYEQYV.

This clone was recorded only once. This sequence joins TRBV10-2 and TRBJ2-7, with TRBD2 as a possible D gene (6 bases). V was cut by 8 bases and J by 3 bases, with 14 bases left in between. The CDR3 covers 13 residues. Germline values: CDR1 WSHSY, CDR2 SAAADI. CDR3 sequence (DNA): TGCGCCAGCTTTTCCGAGGGACTCTACGAGCAGTACGTC. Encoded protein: CASFSEGLYEQYV.

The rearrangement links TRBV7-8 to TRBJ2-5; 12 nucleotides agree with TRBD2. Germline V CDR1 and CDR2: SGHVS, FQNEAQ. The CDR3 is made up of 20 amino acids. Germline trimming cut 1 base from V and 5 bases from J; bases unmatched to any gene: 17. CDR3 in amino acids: CASSLEFPPSGGAHRETQYF. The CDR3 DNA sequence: TGTGCCAGCAGCTTAGAATTTCCGCCTAGCGGGGGGGCCCACCGCGAGACCCAGTACTTC.

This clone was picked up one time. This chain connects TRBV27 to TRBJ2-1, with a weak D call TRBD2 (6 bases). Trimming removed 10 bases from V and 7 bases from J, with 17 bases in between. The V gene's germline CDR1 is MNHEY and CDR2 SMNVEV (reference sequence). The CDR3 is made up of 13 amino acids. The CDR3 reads CATGTGRGNEQFF. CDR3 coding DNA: TGTGCCACCGGGACGGGTCGGGGGAATGAGCAGTTCTTC.

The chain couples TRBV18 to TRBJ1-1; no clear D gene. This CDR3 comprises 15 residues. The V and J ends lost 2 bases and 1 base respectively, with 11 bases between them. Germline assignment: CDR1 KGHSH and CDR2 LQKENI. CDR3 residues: CASSPYPGKNTEAFF. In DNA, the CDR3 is TGTGCCAGCTCACCATACCCAGGAAAGAACACTGAAGCTTTCTTT.

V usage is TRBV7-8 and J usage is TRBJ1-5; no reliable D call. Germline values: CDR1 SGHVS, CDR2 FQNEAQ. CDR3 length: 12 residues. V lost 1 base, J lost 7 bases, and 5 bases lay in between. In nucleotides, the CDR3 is TGTGCCAGCAGCTTAGAGCGACAGCCCCAGCATTTT. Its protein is CASSLERQPQHF. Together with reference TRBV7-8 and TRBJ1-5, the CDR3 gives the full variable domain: GAGVSQSPRYKVAKRGQDVALRCDPISGHVSLFWYQQALGQGPEFLTYFQNEAQLDKSGLPSDRFFAERPEGSVSTLKIQRTQQEDSAVYLCASSLERQPQHFGDGTRLSIL.

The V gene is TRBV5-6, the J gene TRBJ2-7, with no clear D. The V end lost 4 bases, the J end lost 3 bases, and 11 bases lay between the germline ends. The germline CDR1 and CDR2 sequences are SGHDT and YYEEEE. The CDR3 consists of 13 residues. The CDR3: CASSRPSDYEQYV. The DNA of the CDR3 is TGTGCCAGCAGCCGCCCGTCGGACTACGAGCAGTACGTC.

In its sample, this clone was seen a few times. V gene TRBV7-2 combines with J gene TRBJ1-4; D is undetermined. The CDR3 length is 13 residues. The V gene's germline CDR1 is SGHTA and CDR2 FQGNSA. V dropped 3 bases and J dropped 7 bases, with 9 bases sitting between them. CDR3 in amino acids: CASSFRVGEKLFF. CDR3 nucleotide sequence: TGTGCCAGCAGCTTTCGAGTCGGTGAAAAACTGTTTTTT.

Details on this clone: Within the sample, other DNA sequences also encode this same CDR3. The CDR3 is CASSLGADNQPQHF. In DNA form, the CDR3 reads TGTGCCAGCAGTTTGGGGGCAGACAATCAGCCCCAGCATTTT. The V gene is TRBV27, the J gene TRBJ1-5; tentatively, D is TRBD1 (6 bases). The V gene lost 3 bases and the J gene lost 3 bases, with 9 bases spanning the gap. CDR3 size: 14 residues. From germline, CDR1 is MNHEY and CDR2 SMNVEV (reference sequence).